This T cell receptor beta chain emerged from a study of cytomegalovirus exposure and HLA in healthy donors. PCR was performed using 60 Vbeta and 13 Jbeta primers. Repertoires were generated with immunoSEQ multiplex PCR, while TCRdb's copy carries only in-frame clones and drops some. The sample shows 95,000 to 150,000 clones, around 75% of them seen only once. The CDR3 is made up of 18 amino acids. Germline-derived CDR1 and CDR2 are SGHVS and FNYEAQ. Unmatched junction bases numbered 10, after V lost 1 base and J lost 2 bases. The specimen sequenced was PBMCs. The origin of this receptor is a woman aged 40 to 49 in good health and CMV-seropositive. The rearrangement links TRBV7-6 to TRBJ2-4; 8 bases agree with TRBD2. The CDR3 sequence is CASSLEGAGGASKNIQYF. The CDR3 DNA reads TGTGCCAGCAGCTTAGAAGGGGCGGGGGGTGCTTCCAAAAACATTCAGTACTTC. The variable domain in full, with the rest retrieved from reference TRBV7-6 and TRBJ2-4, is GAGVSQSPRYKVTKRGQDVALRCDPISGHVSLYWYRQALGQGPEFLTYFNYEAQQDKSGLPNDRFSAERPEGSISTLTIQRTEQRDSAMYRCASSLEGAGGASKNIQYFGAGTRLSVL.